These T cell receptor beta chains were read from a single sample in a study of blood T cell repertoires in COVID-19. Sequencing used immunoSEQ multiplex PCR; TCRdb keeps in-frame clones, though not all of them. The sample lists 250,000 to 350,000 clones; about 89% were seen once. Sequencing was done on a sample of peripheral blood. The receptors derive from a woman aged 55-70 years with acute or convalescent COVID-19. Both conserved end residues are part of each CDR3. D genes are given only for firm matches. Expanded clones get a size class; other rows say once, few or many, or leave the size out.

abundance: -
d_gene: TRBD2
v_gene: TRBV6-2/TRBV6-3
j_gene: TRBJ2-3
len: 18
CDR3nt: TGTGCCAGCAGCGCTTTGATGGGACTAGCGGGAGCAGCAGATACGCAGTATTTT
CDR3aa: CASSALMGLAGAADTQYF

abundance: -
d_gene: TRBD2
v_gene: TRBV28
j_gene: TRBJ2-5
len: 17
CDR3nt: TGTGCCAGCAGTTTAAGGGGGGCTAGCGGGGTCGGGGAGACCCAGTACTTC
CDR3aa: CASSLRGASGVGETQYF

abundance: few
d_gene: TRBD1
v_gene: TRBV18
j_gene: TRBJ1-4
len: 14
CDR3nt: TGTGCCAGCTCACCAGGGACAGGGAGTGAAAAACTGTTTTTT
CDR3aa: CASSPGTGSEKLFF

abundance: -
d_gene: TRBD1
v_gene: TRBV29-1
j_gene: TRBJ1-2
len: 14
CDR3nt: TGCAGCGTTGAAGGAGGACAGGGAGGGTATGGCTACACCTTC
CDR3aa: CSVEGGQGGYGYTF

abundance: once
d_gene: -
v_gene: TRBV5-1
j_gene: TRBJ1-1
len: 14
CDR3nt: TGCGCCAGCAGCACAGGACAGATGAACACTGAAGCTTTCTTT
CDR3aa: CASSTGQMNTEAFF

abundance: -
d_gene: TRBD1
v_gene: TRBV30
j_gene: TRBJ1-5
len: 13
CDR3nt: TGTGCCTGGATGGGACAGGCGGGACAGCCCCAGCATTTT
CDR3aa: CAWMGQAGQPQHF

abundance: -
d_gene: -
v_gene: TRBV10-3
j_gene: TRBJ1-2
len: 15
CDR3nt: TGTGCCATCAGCCCGCCCGGACAAACTCTCTATGGCTACACCTTC
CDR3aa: CAISPPGQTLYGYTF

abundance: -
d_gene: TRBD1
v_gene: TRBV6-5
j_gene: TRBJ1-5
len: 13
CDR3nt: TGTGCCAGCGAAGACAGGGGCGGACAGCCCCAGCATTTT
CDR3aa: CASEDRGGQPQHF

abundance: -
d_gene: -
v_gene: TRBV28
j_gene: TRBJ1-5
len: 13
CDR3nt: TGTGCCAGCAGCGACACAAGCAATCAGCCCCAGCATTTT
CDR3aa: CASSDTSNQPQHF

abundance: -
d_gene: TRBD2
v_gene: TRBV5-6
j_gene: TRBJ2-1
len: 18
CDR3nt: TGTGCCAGCAGCGGACTTATGACTAGCGGGGGGACTTACAATGAGCAGTTCTTC
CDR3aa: CASSGLMTSGGTYNEQFF

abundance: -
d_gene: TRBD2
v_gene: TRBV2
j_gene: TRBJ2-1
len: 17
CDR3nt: TGTGCCAGCCATCGATTGACTAGCGGGGATCCCTACAATGAGCAGTTCTTC
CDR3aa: CASHRLTSGDPYNEQFF

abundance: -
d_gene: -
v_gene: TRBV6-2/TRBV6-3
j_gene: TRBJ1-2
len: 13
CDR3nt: TGTGCCAGCAGTCCCCAGGGGATTTATGGCTACACCTTC
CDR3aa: CASSPQGIYGYTF

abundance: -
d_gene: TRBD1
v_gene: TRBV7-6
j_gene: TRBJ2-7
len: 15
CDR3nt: TGTGCCAGCAGCTTAGACAGGGGGCTTTCCTACGAGCAGTACTTC
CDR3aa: CASSLDRGLSYEQYF

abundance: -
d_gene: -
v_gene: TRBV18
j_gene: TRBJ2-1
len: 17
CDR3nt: TGTGCCAGCTCACCACCGGCCGGGGGTGGGACCTACAATGAGCAGTTCTTC
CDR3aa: CASSPPAGGGTYNEQFF

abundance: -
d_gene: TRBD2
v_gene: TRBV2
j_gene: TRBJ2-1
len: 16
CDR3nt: TGTGCCAGCATGAGAATAGCGGGGGGGCCGGTAAATGAGCAGTTCTTC
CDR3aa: CASMRIAGGPVNEQFF

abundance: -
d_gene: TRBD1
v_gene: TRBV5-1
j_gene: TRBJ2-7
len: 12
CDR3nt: TGCGCCAGCAGCTGGACAGGGATCGAGCAGTACTTC
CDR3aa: CASSWTGIEQYF

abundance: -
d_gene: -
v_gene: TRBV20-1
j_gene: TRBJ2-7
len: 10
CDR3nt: TGCAGTGCTCGTTCCTACGAGCAGTACTTC
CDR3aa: CSARSYEQYF

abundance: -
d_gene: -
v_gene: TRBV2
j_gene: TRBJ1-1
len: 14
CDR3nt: TGTGCCAGCACCGAACGGACAATGAACACTGAAGCTTTCTTT
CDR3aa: CASTERTMNTEAFF

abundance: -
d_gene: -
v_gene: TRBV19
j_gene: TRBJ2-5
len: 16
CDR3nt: TGTGCCAGTAGTATGGCAGGGGTCCAGTACCAAGAGACCCAGTACTTC
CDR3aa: CASSMAGVQYQETQYF

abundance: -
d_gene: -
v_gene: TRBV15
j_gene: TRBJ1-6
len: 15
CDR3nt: TGTGCCACCAGCAGAGGAACAGTAACTAATTCACCCCTCCACTTT
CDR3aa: CATSRGTVTNSPLHF

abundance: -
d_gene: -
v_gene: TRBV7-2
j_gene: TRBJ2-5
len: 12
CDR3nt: TGTGCCAGCAGATCACTAGAGGAGACCCAGTACTTC
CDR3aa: CASRSLEETQYF

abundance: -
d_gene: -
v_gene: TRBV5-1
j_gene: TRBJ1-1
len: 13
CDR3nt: TGCGCCAGCAGCGTGGACAGGAACACTGAAGCTTTCTTT
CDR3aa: CASSVDRNTEAFF

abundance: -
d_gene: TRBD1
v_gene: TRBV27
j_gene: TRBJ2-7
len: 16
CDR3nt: TGTGCCAGCAGGGGGGTTGGGCGACAGGGGGCCTACGAGCAGTACTTC
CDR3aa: CASRGVGRQGAYEQYF

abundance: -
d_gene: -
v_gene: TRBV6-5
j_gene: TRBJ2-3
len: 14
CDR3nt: TGTGCCAGCACCCAAGGGGCTGGCACAGATACGCAGTATTTT
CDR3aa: CASTQGAGTDTQYF

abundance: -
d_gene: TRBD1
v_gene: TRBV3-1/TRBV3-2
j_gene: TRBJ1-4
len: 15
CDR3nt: TGTGCCAGCAGCCAACCGGGACAGCGGCGCGAAAAACTGTTTTTT
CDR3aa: CASSQPGQRREKLFF

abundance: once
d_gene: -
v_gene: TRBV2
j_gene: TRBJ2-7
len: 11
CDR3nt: TGTGCCACCAGGGGCTATGACGAGCAGTACTTC
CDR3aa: CATRGYDEQYF

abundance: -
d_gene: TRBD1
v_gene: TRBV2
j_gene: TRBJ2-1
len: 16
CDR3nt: TGTGCCAGCAGTGTGGGCAGGGGGTCCGTTTACAATGAGCAGTTCTTC
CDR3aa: CASSVGRGSVYNEQFF

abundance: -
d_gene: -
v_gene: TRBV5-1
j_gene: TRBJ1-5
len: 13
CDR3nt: TGCGCCAGCAGCTTGGGAGAGGGTCAGCCCCAGCATTTT
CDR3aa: CASSLGEGQPQHF

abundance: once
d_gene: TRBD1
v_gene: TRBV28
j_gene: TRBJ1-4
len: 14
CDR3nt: TGTGCCAGCAGACTCGGGGGACAGATTGAAAAACTGTTTTTT
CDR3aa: CASRLGGQIEKLFF

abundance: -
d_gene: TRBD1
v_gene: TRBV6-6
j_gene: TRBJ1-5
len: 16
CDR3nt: TGTGCCAGCAGTCGAGGACAGGGAAATAGCAATCAGCCCCAGCATTTT
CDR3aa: CASSRGQGNSNQPQHF

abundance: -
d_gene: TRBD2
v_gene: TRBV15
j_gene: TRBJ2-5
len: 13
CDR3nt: TGTGCCACCAGCTTCGGACTAGGAGAGACCCAGTACTTC
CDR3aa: CATSFGLGETQYF

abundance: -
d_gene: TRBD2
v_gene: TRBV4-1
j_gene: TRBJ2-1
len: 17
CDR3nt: TGCGCCAGCAGCCAAGTGGGGCGTAGCGGGTTATACAATGAGCAGTTCTTC
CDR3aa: CASSQVGRSGLYNEQFF

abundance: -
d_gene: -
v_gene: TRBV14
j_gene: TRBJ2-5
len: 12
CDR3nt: TGTGCCAGCAGCCAAGTGCGAGAGACCCAGTACTTC
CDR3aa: CASSQVRETQYF

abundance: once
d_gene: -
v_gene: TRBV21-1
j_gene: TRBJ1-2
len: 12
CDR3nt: TGTGCCAGCAGTAAGGACAGCCGGGGCTACACCTTC
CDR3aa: CASSKDSRGYTF

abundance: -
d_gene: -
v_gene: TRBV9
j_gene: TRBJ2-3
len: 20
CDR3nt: TGTGCCAGCAGCAGCGCACGGCACAACGTAGATAAACCTCGCACAGATACGCAGTATTTT
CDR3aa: CASSSARHNVDKPRTDTQYF

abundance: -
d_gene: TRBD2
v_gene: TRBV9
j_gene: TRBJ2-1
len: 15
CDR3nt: TGTGCCAGCAGTGCCGGGCGGGGGTCCTACAATGAGCAGTTCTTC
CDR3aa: CASSAGRGSYNEQFF

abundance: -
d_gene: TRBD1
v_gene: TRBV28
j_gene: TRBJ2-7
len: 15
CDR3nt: TGTGCCAGCAGTGCCTCCGGGACAGGGGGCTACGAGCAGTACTTC
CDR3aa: CASSASGTGGYEQYF

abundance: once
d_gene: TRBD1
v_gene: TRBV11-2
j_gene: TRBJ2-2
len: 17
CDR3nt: TGTGCCAGCAGCTTTAAAGGGCGACAGGGATGGCCCGGGGAGCTGTTTTTT
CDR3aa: CASSFKGRQGWPGELFF

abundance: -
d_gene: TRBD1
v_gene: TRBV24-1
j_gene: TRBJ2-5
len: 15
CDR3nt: TGTGCCACCAGTGATCAAGGACAGGGGGGAGAGACCCAGTACTTC
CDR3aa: CATSDQGQGGETQYF

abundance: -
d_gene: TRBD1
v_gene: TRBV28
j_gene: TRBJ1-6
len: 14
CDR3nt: TGTGCCAGCAGTTTTAGGGGACAGGCATCACCCCTCCACTTT
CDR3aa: CASSFRGQASPLHF

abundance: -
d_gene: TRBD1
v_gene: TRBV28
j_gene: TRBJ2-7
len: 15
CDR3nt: TGTGCCAGCAGTTTATGGGACAGGGGAGGCTACGAGCAGTACTTC
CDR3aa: CASSLWDRGGYEQYF

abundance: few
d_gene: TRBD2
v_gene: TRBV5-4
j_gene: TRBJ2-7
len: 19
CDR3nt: TGTGCCAGCAGCTTGTCTCTGGGACTAGCGGGAGGAACCCGACTCGAGCAGTACTTC
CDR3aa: CASSLSLGLAGGTRLEQYF

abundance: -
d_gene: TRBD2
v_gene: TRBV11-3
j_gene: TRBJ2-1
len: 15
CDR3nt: TGTGCCAGCAGCTTAGGGAACCCCGGGGGGAATGAGCAGTTCTTC
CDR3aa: CASSLGNPGGNEQFF

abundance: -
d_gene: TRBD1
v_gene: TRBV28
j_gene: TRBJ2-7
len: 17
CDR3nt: TGTGCCAGCAGTTTCAAATTGGGACAGGGCAGCTCCTACGAGCAGTACTTC
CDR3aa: CASSFKLGQGSSYEQYF

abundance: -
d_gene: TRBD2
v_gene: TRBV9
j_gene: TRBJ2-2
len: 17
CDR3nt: TGTGCCAGCAGCACCCCGGGGGCGGGAGGGTACACCGGGGAGCTGTTTTTT
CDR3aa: CASSTPGAGGYTGELFF